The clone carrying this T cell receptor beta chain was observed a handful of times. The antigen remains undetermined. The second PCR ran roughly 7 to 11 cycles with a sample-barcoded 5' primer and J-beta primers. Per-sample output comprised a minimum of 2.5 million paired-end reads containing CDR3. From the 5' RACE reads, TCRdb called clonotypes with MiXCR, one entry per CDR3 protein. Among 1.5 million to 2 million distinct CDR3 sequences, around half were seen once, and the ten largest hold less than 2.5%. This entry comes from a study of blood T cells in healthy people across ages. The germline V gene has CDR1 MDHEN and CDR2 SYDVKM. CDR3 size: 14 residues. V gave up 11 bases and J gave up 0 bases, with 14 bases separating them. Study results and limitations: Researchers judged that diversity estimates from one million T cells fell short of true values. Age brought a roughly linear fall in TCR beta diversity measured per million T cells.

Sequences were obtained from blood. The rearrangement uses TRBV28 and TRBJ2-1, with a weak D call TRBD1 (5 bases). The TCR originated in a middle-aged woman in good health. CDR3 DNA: TGTGCCTCGACAGTACCTAGCTCCTACAATGAGCAGTTCTTC. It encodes CASTVPSSYNEQFF.